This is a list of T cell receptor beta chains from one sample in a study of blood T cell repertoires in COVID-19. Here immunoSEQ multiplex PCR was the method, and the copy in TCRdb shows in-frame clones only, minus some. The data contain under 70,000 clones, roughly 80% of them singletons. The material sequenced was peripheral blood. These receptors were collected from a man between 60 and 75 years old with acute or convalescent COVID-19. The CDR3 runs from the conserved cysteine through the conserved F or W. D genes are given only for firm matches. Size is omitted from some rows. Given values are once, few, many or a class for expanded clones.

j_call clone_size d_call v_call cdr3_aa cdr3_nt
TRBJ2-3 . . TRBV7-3 CASSLGQSTDTQYF TGTGCCAGCAGCCTAGGACAAAGCACAGATACGCAGTATTTT
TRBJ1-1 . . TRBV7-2 CASSLDLGLRTEAFF TGTGCCAGCAGCTTAGATTTGGGACTTAGAACTGAAGCTTTCTTT
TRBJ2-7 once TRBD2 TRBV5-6 CASSIFGTSGVYYEQYF TGTGCCAGCAGCATCTTCGGGACTAGCGGGGTATACTACGAGCAGTACTTC
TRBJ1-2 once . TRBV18 CASSPRSRDYGYTF TGTGCCAGCTCACCACGAAGTCGCGACTATGGCTACACCTTC
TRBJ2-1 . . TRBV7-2 CASSPFPRARDEQFF TGTGCCAGCAGCCCATTCCCCAGGGCCAGGGATGAGCAGTTCTTC
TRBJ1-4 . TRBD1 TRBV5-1 CASSLVGGREKLFF TGCGCCAGCAGCTTGGTAGGGGGCCGGGAAAAACTGTTTTTT
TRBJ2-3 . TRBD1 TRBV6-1 CASSEAGTGRNTQYF TGTGCCAGCAGTGAAGCCGGGACAGGGAGGAATACGCAGTATTTT
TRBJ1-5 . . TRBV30 CAWSLGRLQPQHF TGTGCCTGGAGCTTAGGGAGGTTGCAGCCCCAGCATTTT
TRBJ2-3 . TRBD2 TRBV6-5 CASSLGASGISDTQYF TGTGCCAGCAGTTTGGGTGCTAGCGGTATCTCGGATACGCAGTATTTT
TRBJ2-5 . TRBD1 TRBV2 CASRRDRGQETQYF TGTGCCAGCAGGCGGGACAGGGGGCAAGAGACCCAGTACTTC
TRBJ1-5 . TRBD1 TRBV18 CASSLGQGGQPQHF TGTGCCAGCTCACTGGGACAGGGGGGGCAGCCCCAGCATTTT
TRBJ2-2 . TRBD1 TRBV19 CASRRGRNTGELFF TGTGCCAGTAGGAGGGGGCGCAACACCGGGGAGCTGTTTTTT
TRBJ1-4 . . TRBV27 CASSHQGGVGEKLFF TGTGCCAGCAGTCACCAGGGAGGAGTAGGTGAAAAACTGTTTTTT
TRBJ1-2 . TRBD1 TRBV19 CASSILGQGTHGYTF TGTGCCAGTAGTATTCTGGGACAGGGGACTCATGGCTACACCTTC
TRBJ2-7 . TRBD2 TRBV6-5 CASKPGLATHEQYF TGTGCCAGCAAACCGGGACTAGCGACCCACGAGCAGTACTTC
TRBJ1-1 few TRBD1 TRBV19 CASSIAQGEAFF TGTGCCAGTAGTATCGCACAGGGGGAAGCTTTCTTT
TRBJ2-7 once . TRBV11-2 CASSLAVLEQYF TGTGCCAGCAGCTTAGCAGTGCTCGAGCAGTACTTC
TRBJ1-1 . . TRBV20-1 CSASGSGEAFF TGCAGTGCTAGCGGGTCGGGTGAAGCTTTCTTT
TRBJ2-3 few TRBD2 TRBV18 CASSPRLGVSGRLDTQYF TGTGCCAGCTCACCACGACTAGGCGTGAGCGGGAGGCTAGATACGCAGTATTTT